This T cell receptor (beta chain) is drawn from a study of regulatory T cells in long-lasting Graves disease. About the study: Over 5 years of antithyroid drugs with positive TSH receptor antibodies was taken to mean persistent Graves' disease.

The length of the CDR3 is 13 residues. The germline V gene has CDR1 PRHDT and CDR2 FYEKMQ (reference sequence). The germline V and J ends were trimmed by 5 bases and 6 bases, with 13 bases remaining between them. Assembly of TCR beta libraries relied on iRepertoire HTBI primers together with Arm-PCR of CDR3 regions. In the study's own analysis: The study identified 55 to 80 TRBV and approximately 15 TRBJ segments across samples. TCRdb reprocessed the multiplex PCR reads via MiXCR and lists one record per CDR3 protein. The V and J calls here are based on TCRdb, not the publication. Of roughly 500,000 distinct CDR3 sequences listed, roughly 20% are singletons. This clonotype was seen more than once but under ten times. Described time point: persistent/refractory GD, antithyroid drugs over 5 years with positive TRAb. Scientists built the TCR library using RNA that was extracted from PBMCs. An endocrinology unit in Xi'an, China, supplied the patients.

The V and J genes are TRBV13 and TRBJ1-1; a weak D match, TRBD1 (6 bases). This TCR came from a female donor with Graves disease. Specimen: peripheral blood mononuclear cells (PBMCs), collected when the disease was refractory, from a patient treated with antithyroid drugs. In DNA, the CDR3 is TGTGCCAGCAGCCAGGGGCTCCTCGCTGAAGCTTTCTTT. Translation gives CASSQGLLAEAFF.